This paragraph covers one T cell receptor beta chain sequence. Its antigen is currently not known. Base qualities are not provided; no much larger clone lies one nucleotide away. TCR CDR3 regions were amplified from genomic DNA by multiplex PCR using the deep immunoSEQ assay. Extracted genomic DNA from each cell subset was spread evenly across all wells of several immunoSEQ 96-well plates, with each plate serving as a replicate. For sorted subsets, about 200 ng genomic DNA, equal to 30,000 or so T cell genomes, was loaded into each replicate PCR. Purified libraries were quantified with a Qubit 3.0 fluorometer, sized on a Bioanalyzer 2100, and re-quantified with the KAPA Library Quantification kit. Each immunoSEQ 96-well plate was sequenced on its own single-read 150-cycle Illumina NextSeq 550 flow cell. Per the original workflow: Because the immunoSEQ output included only junctional sequences and no quality scores, the filtering could not be the same as the filtering used for full-length reads. To assign V/J genes and CDR3, sequences were annotated using PyIR, a Python wrapper for IgBLAST v1.9, with IMGT germline references. Reads were removed for weak V/J assignments (E-value above 1e-6), missing CDR3, stop codons, out-of-frame junctions, or ambiguous translated residues. V3J clonotypes were defined by identical inferred V gene, J gene, and CDR3 amino acid sequence. Percentage overlap between repertoires was calculated by dividing the number of shared unique clonotypes by the size of the smaller repertoire. Three approaches were used to assess repertoire richness: RTK rarefaction, the Chao1 estimator, and Recon v2.1 estimates of unobserved clonotypes. OLGA was used to compute generation probabilities for all TCRbeta clonotypes that the gDNA method yielded from a handful of donors. TCRdb took this table from immuneACCESS and kept in-frame rearrangements with V and J called. Such tables lack part of the clones; where checked against another copy, unresolved V genes explain under half of the gap, and the rest is unexplained. V and J calls and clone size are those listed in that table; D and trimming were worked out from the DNA. The sample includes 1.5 million to 1.9 million clones, with 98% observed a single time. 0.4% to 0.45% of the sample comes from the top ten.

The CDR3 numbers 14 residues from cysteine through phenylalanine. Only CDR3 DNA remains: 42 bases, in frame from the first base. The junction shows trimming of 3 bases on V and 6 bases on J, plus 11 bases between the germline ends. CDR1 is given as SEHNR and CDR2 as FQNEAQ, both from the germline V gene (reference sequence). This specimen belongs to a study of shared clonotypes between healthy human individuals (dated by TCRdb to 2018 to 2020). About the investigation overall: A couple of women and a few men aged 18 to 49 years were included in the cohort. For each donor, three plates each were used for CD4 naive and CD4 memory, two plates were used for CD8 naive, and one plate was used for CD8 memory. The study deeply sequenced blood TCR repertoires of five healthy adults to estimate repertoire size and the extent of clonotype sharing between individuals. Different laboratories and diverse techniques were used to prepare libraries and sequence TCR repertoires, to increase sequencing depth and limit assay-specific biases. Each donor's leukapheresis produced roughly between roughly 0.94 and 9.5 billion PBMCs.

Paper-wide results and their limitations: Sampling was restricted to blood, and TCR repertoires in tissues likely differ from the TCR repertoires found in blood. About 4.5% of naive CD4, 3.5% of naive CD8, approximately 2.2% of memory CD4, and less than 0.45% of memory CD8 clonotypes were shared across several donors. Even with the large sequencing depth, rarefaction of the sorted-subset datasets indicated that sequencing was incomplete. Clonotypes shared by all four sorted-subset donors showed higher generation probabilities than non-shared clonotypes. Larger estimated clonotype richness was generally found for naive subsets than for memory subsets. Pairwise subsampling indicated that sequencing depth was expected to affect the degree of clonotype sharing among donors. The small number of donors limited the genetic and exposure-history diversity represented.

Donors were healthy HIV-negative adults with no recently reported acute infections or vaccinations. Only Caucasian adults living in Nashville, Tennessee, USA were represented among the donors. CD4+ T cells were enriched by magnetic negative selection; naive cells were then positively selected on CD45RA, and the negative fraction formed the memory subset. Blood was collected by leukapheresis, and PBMCs were isolated by Ficoll-Histopaque density gradient centrifugation and then cryopreserved in liquid nitrogen vapor phase. Analytical flow cytometry was used to check the purity and quantity of every magnetically sorted T cell population. Genomic DNA was isolated from every sorted fraction and measured by UV absorbance on a Nanodrop 2000c.

The sample was naive CD4+ T cells sorted from blood. According to the study, the label for this sample's cell subset or site signals: CD45RA+ positively selected. The clonotype comes from a man aged 30 to 45 in good health. The sequence joins TRBV7-9 to TRBJ2-2; too little of a D gene remains to name it. The DNA is TGTGCCAGCAGCTTTCAGTCCACCCCCGGGGAGCTGTTTTTT. It translates as CASSFQSTPGELFF.